The 3 T cell receptor beta chains given below trace back to one sample, sequenced in a study of blood T cell repertoires in COVID-19. Sequencing used immunoSEQ multiplex PCR; TCRdb keeps in-frame clones, though not all of them. This sample has around 140,000 clones, with 80% found just once. The sequenced material came from peripheral blood. These receptors all stem from a man between 70 and 80 years old who had recovered from COVID-19.

V is TRBV11-3 and J is TRBJ2-7, with 11 positions matching TRBD1. Germline V lookup: CDR1 SGHNT, CDR2 YENEEA. The CDR3 is made up of 14 amino acids. The J segment lost 7 bases and the V segment lost 5 bases, leaving 7 bases of the junction unmatched. The CDR3 DNA is TGTGCCAGCAGCCAATGGACAGGGGGCAAGGAGCAGTACTTC. Protein: CASSQWTGGKEQYF. Based on the CDR3 plus reference TRBV11-3 and TRBJ2-7, the full variable domain is EAGVVQSPRYKIIEKKQPVAFWCNPISGHNTLYWYLQNLGQGPELLIRYENEEAVDDSQLPKDRFSAERLKGVDSTLKIQPAELGDSAVYLCASSQWTGGKEQYFGPGTRLTVT.

This chain uses TRBV5-6 with TRBJ1-2, with TRBD1 identical over 10 bases. CDR1 and CDR2 (germline): SGHDT, YYEEEE. The ends lost 4 bases at V and 0 bases at J; junction bases unmatched: 6. There are 16 residues in the CDR3. CDR3 sequence: CASSRDRGRPNYGYTF. CDR3 DNA sequence: TGTGCCAGCAGCCGGGACAGGGGTAGGCCTAACTATGGCTACACCTTC.

The V call is TRBV12-5, the J call TRBJ1-2; 7 nucleotides match TRBD1. V lost 4 bases to trimming and J lost 3 bases; unmatched junction nucleotides: 20. This CDR3 spans 19 amino acids. The V gene's germline CDR1 is LGHNT and CDR2 FRNRAP. The CDR3 here is CASGSWYRDSQLGDYGYTF. CDR3 bases: TGTGCTAGTGGTTCTTGGTACCGGGACAGTCAACTCGGGGACTATGGCTACACCTTC. The full variable domain, its missing parts supplied by reference TRBV12-5 and TRBJ1-2, is DARVTQTPRHKVTEMGQEVTMRCQPILGHNTVFWYRQTMMQGLELLAYFRNRAPLDDSGMPKDRFSAEMPDATLATLKIQPSEPRDSAVYFCASGSWYRDSQLGDYGYTFGSGTRLTVV.